The 32 T cell receptor beta chains in this list originate from one sample, sequenced in a study of CD8 T cells in Susac syndrome (dated by TCRdb to about 2019). To prepare the library, the immunoSEQ multiplex PCR assay was applied. RNA was extracted using the RNeasy kit, and about 0.5 to 1 ug of the RNA was reverse transcribed with random hexamers. TCRdb redid the processing of the public reads, applying fastp at Q25 and MiXCR, and retained in-frame beta chains. Merged by CDR3 protein, the rows form single entries marked with the most common genes and DNA. The sample yields roughly 200,000 distinct CDR3 sequences; roughly 90% were counted once. The top ten constitute approximately 0.09% of the sample. Input material: CD4+ T cells from PBMCs. These receptors originate from a human donor with Susac syndrome.

The chain joins TRBV7-9 to TRBJ1-5; D is ambiguous. CDR1 and CDR2 (germline): SEHNR, FQNEAQ (reference sequence). This CDR3 comprises 12 residues. V shed 4 bases and J shed 9 bases, with 10 bases lying between them. In DNA, the CDR3 is TGTGCCAGCAGCTACCAGGCGGCGCCCCAGCATTTT. Its protein product is CASSYQAAPQHF.

In its sample, this clonotype was seen a few times. J is TRBJ1-6 and V is TRBV6-1; D is ambiguous. The germline V and J ends were trimmed by 4 bases and 7 bases, with 5 bases remaining between them. Germline CDR1 reads MNHNS; CDR2 reads SASEGT. The CDR3 loop spans 12 amino acids. CDR3 DNA: TGTGCCAGCAGTGTCTTGAATTCACCCCTCCACTTT. Translation: CASSVLNSPLHF.

This rearrangement joins TRBV18 to TRBJ1-2; D gene ambiguous. Trimming cost V 2 bases and J 6 bases, with 7 bases left between them. There are 12 residues in the CDR3. Germline V lookup: CDR1 KGHSH, CDR2 LQKENI. The CDR3 loop is CASSPETHGYTF. The CDR3 nucleotides are TGTGCCAGCTCACCAGAGACCCATGGCTACACCTTC.

V gene TRBV2 combines with J gene TRBJ2-7, with 11 bases fitting TRBD2. V was pared by 3 bases and J by 7 bases, with 8 bases of the junction left unmatched. Germline assignment: CDR1 SNHLY and CDR2 FYNNEI. CDR3 length equals 15 residues. CDR3: CASSERLAGLGEQYF. The CDR3 DNA reads TGTGCCAGCAGTGAGAGACTAGCGGGGCTTGGGGAGCAGTACTTC.

The chain couples TRBV28 to TRBJ2-1; D is unclear. This CDR3 region has 16 residues. Germline CDR1 and CDR2: MDHEN and SYDVKM. Trimming shortened V by 6 bases and J by 6 bases, and 21 bases separated the two germline ends. CDR3 bases: TGTGCCAGCAGCCCCTCGCCCCCCCTAGGCGCCAATGAGCAGTTCTTC. Translated, it gives CASSPSPPLGANEQFF.

CDR3 in DNA: TGTGCCAGCAGCAAAGCGCAGAGTTTGGTCCCCTACAATGAGCAGTTCTTC. It is translated as CASSKAQSLVPYNEQFF. The V gene is TRBV21-1, the J gene TRBJ2-1. TRBV21-1 represents a pseudogene. This CDR3 has 17 residues.

V gene TRBV20-1 combines with J gene TRBJ2-4; 9 bases match TRBD1. CDR3 length: 14 residues. The germline V gene has CDR1 DFQATT and CDR2 SNEGSKA (reference sequence). V was clipped by 5 bases and J by 2 bases; unmatched bases: 4. The CDR3 sequence: CSAGTGFTKNIQYF. CDR3 bases: TGCAGTGCTGGGACAGGGTTTACCAAAAACATTCAGTACTTC.

The chain couples TRBV30 to TRBJ2-2; D may match TRBD1 or TRBD2 (5 bases each). Trimming took off 1 base at V and 3 bases at J, with 12 bases between the two ends. Germline lookup yields CDR1 GTSNPN and CDR2 SVGIG (reference sequence). The CDR3 totals 15 residues. CDR3 DNA: TGTGCCTGGAGTGGAGGGGCAGGGTACACCGGGGAGCTGTTTTTT. Encoded protein: CAWSGGAGYTGELFF. The whole variable domain, filled in from reference TRBV30 and TRBJ2-2, reads SQTIHQWPATLVQPVGSPLSLECTVEGTSNPNLYWYRQAAGRGLQLLFYSVGIGQISSEVPQNLSASRPQDRQFILSSKKLLLSDSGFYLCAWSGGAGYTGELFFGEGSRLTVL.

CDR3: CASSVGQGASGNTIYF. Written as DNA, the CDR3 is TGTGCCAGCAGCGTCGGACAGGGGGCGTCCGGAAACACCATATATTTT. The V gene is TRBV9, the J gene TRBJ1-3; 11 bases map to TRBD1. V gave up 2 bases and J gave up 4 bases; unmatched junction bases: 5. Germline assignment: CDR1 SGDLS and CDR2 YYNGEE. CDR3 size: 16 residues.

This chain links TRBV30 with TRBJ2-7, with D possibly being TRBD1 (5 bases). The CDR3 runs to 14 residues. Trimming took off 0 bases at V and 3 bases at J, with 12 bases between the two ends. Germline CDR1 reads GTSNPN; CDR2 reads SVGIG (reference sequence). CDR3 region: CAWSVGQLSYEQYF. DNA of the CDR3: TGTGCCTGGAGTGTCGGACAACTCAGCTACGAGCAGTACTTC.

In this sample, this clonotype turned up once. V and J are TRBV6-1 and TRBJ2-7; 7 bases fit TRBD2. Trimming at V came to 11 bases and at J to 3 bases, leaving 4 bases not matched to a gene. CDR3 size: 11 residues. Germline values: CDR1 MNHNS, CDR2 SASEGT. The CDR3 bases are TGTGCCGGGAGGGGAGACTACGAGCAGTACTTC. It encodes CAGRGDYEQYF.

This sequence joins TRBV28 and TRBJ2-7, with TRBD2 identical over 11 bases. Germline V CDR1 and CDR2: MDHEN, SYDVKM. The CDR3 runs to 17 residues. Trimming cost V 3 bases and J 3 bases; bases outside gene matches: 10. CDR3 coding DNA: TGTGCCAGCAGTTTCGAAATAGCGGGGGGGCGTTTCTACGAGCAGTACTTC. It yields the protein CASSFEIAGGRFYEQYF.

The chain joins TRBV6-2 or TRBV6-3 to TRBJ1-5, with D possibly matching TRBD1 (5 bases). CDR1 is MNHEY and CDR2 is SVGEGT in the germline V gene. This CDR3 comprises 13 residues. The V end lost 2 bases, the J end lost 9 bases, and 11 bases lay between the germline ends. The CDR3 reads CASSYQGDSPQHF. CDR3 DNA: TGTGCCAGCAGTTACCAGGGAGACTCGCCCCAGCATTTT.

Only one count was recorded for this clonotype. The genes are TRBV20-1 and TRBJ2-1; D remains unclear. The CDR3 runs 11 residues. Between the trimmed V and J ends, which lost 4 bases and 5 bases, there was a span of 6 bases. Germline-derived CDR1 and CDR2 are DFQATT and SNEGSKA (reference sequence). The CDR3 nucleotides are TGCAGTGCTAATCGGAACAATGAGCAGTTCTTC. It encodes CSANRNNEQFF.

This rearrangement joins TRBV3-1 to TRBJ1-2; D call uncertain. V gave up 4 bases and J gave up 8 bases, with 23 bases separating them. This CDR3 comprises 16 residues. The germline gives CDR1 LGHDT, CDR2 YNNKEL (reference sequence). The CDR3 bases are TGTGCCAGCAGCCTTCGAGGATTCGACACGCGGTCCGGCTACACCTTC. Translation gives CASSLRGFDTRSGYTF.

The chain carries TRBV1 and TRBJ2-1; TRBD1 is the table's D call and was not checked against the DNA. TRBV1 is a known pseudogene. The CDR3 extends over 16 amino acids. The CDR3 nucleotides are TGCACCAGCAGCCTCAGACAGGGTCCCCCCTACAATGAGCAGTTCTTC. This gives the protein CTSSLRQGPPYNEQFF.

J is TRBJ1-2 and V is TRBV15, with 8 bases lining up with TRBD1. V was pared by 3 bases and J by 8 bases, with 8 bases of the junction left unmatched. Germline values: CDR1 LNHNV, CDR2 YYDKDF (reference sequence). CDR3 length equals 14 residues. The CDR3 loop is CATSSKGQGGGYTF. The CDR3 bases are TGTGCCACCAGCAGTAAAGGACAGGGCGGAGGCTACACCTTC.

The V call is TRBV5-1, the J call TRBJ2-2, with D perhaps matching TRBD1 or TRBD2 (6 bases each). V dropped 6 bases and J dropped 6 bases, with 21 bases sitting between them. Germline V gene data show CDR1 as SGHRS and CDR2 as YFSETQ. This CDR3 has 16 amino acids. CDR3 sequence reads: CASTEMGGGPSGELFF. CDR3 DNA sequence: TGCGCCAGCACAGAAATGGGGGGCGGTCCCTCCGGGGAGCTGTTTTTT. Full variable domain (missing parts from reference TRBV5-1 and TRBJ2-2): KAGVTQTPRYLIKTRGQQVTLSCSPISGHRSVSWYQQTPGQGLQFLFEYFSETQRNKGNFPGRFSGRQFSNSRSEMNVSTLELGDSALYLCASTEMGGGPSGELFFGEGSRLTVL.

As DNA, the CDR3 is TGTGCCACCAGCAGAGATATAAGTGGGGAGCAGTACTTC. This encodes CATSRDISGEQYF. This rearrangement joins TRBV15 to TRBJ2-7; D is uncertain. The ends were cut back, 0 bases at V and 7 bases at J, with 10 bases in the middle. The CDR3 consists of 13 residues. Germline V CDR1 and CDR2: LNHNV, YYDKDF (reference sequence).

This chain links TRBV18 with TRBJ2-7, with D tentatively TRBD2 (5 bases). Deletions cut 3 bases from V and 2 bases from J, with 14 bases between. The CDR3 is 15 residues long. The germline CDR1 and CDR2 sequences are KGHSH and LQKENI. CDR3 region: CASSPSALTTYEQYF. CDR3 nucleotides: TGTGCCAGCTCACCTAGCGCGTTAACAACCTACGAGCAGTACTTC.

The chain is built from TRBV28 and TRBJ2-1; 7 nucleotides agree with TRBD2. This CDR3 spans 14 amino acids. Germline V lookup: CDR1 MDHEN, CDR2 SYDVKM. J lost 4 bases, V lost 6 bases, and 6 bases had no gene match. CDR3 nucleotides: TGTGCCAGCAGGGGCGGGAGTAAGTACAATGAGCAGTTCTTC. Protein sequence: CASRGGSKYNEQFF.

The V call is TRBV2, the J call TRBJ1-5, with a weak D call TRBD1 (5 bases). The V end lost 2 bases, the J end lost 0 bases, and 14 bases lay between the germline ends. CDR3 length: 17 amino acids. Germline lookup yields CDR1 SNHLY and CDR2 FYNNEI. DNA for the CDR3: TGTGCCAGCAGTGAACTAGGGACTCCATATAGCAATCAGCCCCAGCATTTT. Encoded protein: CASSELGTPYSNQPQHF. Using reference TRBV2 and TRBJ1-5 for the parts outside the CDR3, the full variable domain is EPEVTQTPSHQVTQMGQEVILRCVPISNHLYFYWYRQILGQKVEFLVSFYNNEISEKSEIFDDQFSVERPDGSNFTLKIRSTKLEDSAMYFCASSELGTPYSNQPQHFGDGTRLSIL.

V gene TRBV29-1 combines with J gene TRBJ2-1; TRBD1 aligns across 7 bases. This CDR3 spans 14 amino acids. V was pared by 4 bases and J by 3 bases, with 6 bases of the junction left unmatched. The germline gives CDR1 SQVTM, CDR2 ANQGSEA. The CDR3 nucleotides read TGCAGCGTTGGAGTACAGGGGAACTACAATGAGCAGTTCTTC. Amino acid sequence: CSVGVQGNYNEQFF.

V and J are TRBV28 and TRBJ1-2; tentatively, D is TRBD1 (5 bases). The germline V and J ends were trimmed by 8 bases and 2 bases, with 15 bases remaining between them. Germline V gives CDR1 MDHEN, CDR2 SYDVKM. The CDR3 length is 14 residues. The CDR3 sequence is CASLRGAGNYGYTF. CDR3 nucleotides: TGTGCCAGCCTAAGGGGTGCGGGGAACTATGGCTACACCTTC.

The genes are TRBV6-6 and TRBJ1-5; D remains ambiguous. V lost 2 bases, J lost 0 bases, and 8 bases lay in between. Germline CDR1 MNHNY, CDR2 SVGAGI (reference sequence). The CDR3 is 15 residues long. The CDR3 bases are TGTGCCAGCAGTTACCCCGGAGGTAGCAATCAGCCCCAGCATTTT. Protein product: CASSYPGGSNQPQHF.

The rearrangement uses TRBV12-3 or TRBV12-4 and TRBJ2-1; either TRBD1 or TRBD2 may supply D (6 bases each). V lost 2 bases and J lost 9, with 17 bases in between. This CDR3 has 15 residues. CDR3 nucleotides: TGTGCCAGCAGTTTAATTCCTCACGGAGGGGGTGAGCAGTTCTTC. This encodes CASSLIPHGGGEQFF.

The chain employs TRBV9 and TRBJ1-4; a weak D match, TRBD1 (5 bases). The V end was cut by 3 bases, the J end by 8 bases, with 14 bases between. The CDR3 covers 14 residues. Germline V CDR1 and CDR2: SGDLS, YYNGEE. The CDR3 DNA reads TGTGCCAGCAGCGGGGCCGGGGCAGTCGAAAAACTGTTTTTT. Protein sequence: CASSGAGAVEKLFF.

The chain has TRBV4-2 and TRBJ2-3, with D perhaps matching TRBD2 (6 bases). CDR1 LGHNA and CDR2 YNFKEQ come from the germline V gene. The CDR3 has 15 residues. V was clipped by 7 bases and J by 1 base, with 15 bases between them. The CDR3 bases are TGTGCCAGCAAAAACCTAGCGACCCGCACAGATACGCAGTATTTT. Translating gives CASKNLATRTDTQYF.

The V and J genes are TRBV29-1 and TRBJ2-1; 13 bases map to TRBD2. The ends lost 4 bases at V and 6 bases at J; junction bases unmatched: 6. This CDR3 comprises 15 residues. CDR1 and CDR2 from the germline V gene are SQVTM and ANQGSEA. The CDR3 DNA is TGCAGCGTTGGCCACGGACTAGCGGGAGTCAATGAGCAGTTCTTC. Amino acid sequence: CSVGHGLAGVNEQFF.

This chain joins TRBV18 and TRBJ1-2, with TRBD1 matching 9 bases. V dropped 3 bases and J dropped 5; count of bases not matched to a gene: 7. Germline V CDR1 and CDR2: KGHSH, LQKENI. The CDR3 has 15 residues. CDR3 in DNA: TGTGCCAGCTCACCGTCCCGGGACAGGGAGTATGGCTACACCTTC. Encoded protein: CASSPSRDREYGYTF.

V is TRBV9 and J is TRBJ2-7; D possibly corresponds to TRBD1 (6 bases). The CDR3 runs 15 residues. Germline lookup yields CDR1 SGDLS and CDR2 YYNGEE. Trimming cost V 0 bases and J 2 bases, with 12 bases left between them. The CDR3 coding sequence is TGTGCCAGCAGCGTAGGAGGGACACTTACCTACGAGCAGTACTTC. The encoded protein is CASSVGGTLTYEQYF.

The CDR3 nucleotides are TGTGCCAGCTTTCCGGGTGGAAACACCATATATTTT. Its protein is CASFPGGNTIYF. V usage is TRBV11-2 and J usage is TRBJ1-3, with no clear D. Per the germline V gene, CDR1 is SGHAT and CDR2 is FQNNGV. The CDR3 runs to 12 residues. V lost 8 bases, J lost 3 bases, and 8 bases lay in between.